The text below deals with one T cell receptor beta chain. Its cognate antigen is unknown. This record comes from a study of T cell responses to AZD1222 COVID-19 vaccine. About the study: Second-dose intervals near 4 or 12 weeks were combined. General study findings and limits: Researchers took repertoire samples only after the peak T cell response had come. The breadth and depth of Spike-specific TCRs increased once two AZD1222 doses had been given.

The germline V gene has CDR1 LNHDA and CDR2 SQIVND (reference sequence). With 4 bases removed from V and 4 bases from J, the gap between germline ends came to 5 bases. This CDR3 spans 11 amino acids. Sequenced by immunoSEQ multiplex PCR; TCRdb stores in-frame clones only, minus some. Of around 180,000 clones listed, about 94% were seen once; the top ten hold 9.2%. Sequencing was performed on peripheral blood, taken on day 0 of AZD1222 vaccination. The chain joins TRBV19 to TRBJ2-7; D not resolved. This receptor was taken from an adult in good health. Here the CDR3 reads CASSKDYEQYF. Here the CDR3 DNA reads TGTGCCAGTAGTAAAGATTACGAGCAGTACTTC.